The clone carrying this T cell receptor (beta chain) was counted only a few times. Its antigen is still unknown. BIOMED2 TRB-A/B primer pools were used in multiplex TRB PCR. TCRdb redid the calling of the multiplex PCR reads with MiXCR, one entry per CDR3 protein. In the table there are thousands of distinct CDR3 sequences, around 25% of which are singletons. This sample was taken from a study of T and B cells in COVID-19 patients. Study-level background: Recovered patients mostly had mild to moderate COVID-19 managed as outpatients. Comorbidities linked to unfavorable COVID-19 outcome were present in about 90% of the 20 active-infection patients. General observations from the study: No sequencing was yet done of CD4+, regulatory or CD8+ subsets, or of SARS-CoV-2-responsive or tetramer+ sorted cells. Patients with COVID-19 reportedly showed strongly skewed T cell receptor beta variable and joining gene usage.

The CDR3 has 16 residues. CDR1 is MRHNA and CDR2 is SNTAGT in the germline V gene. The V segment lost 1 base and the J segment 2 bases; nucleotides outside the gene matches: 6. TRB was amplified from roughly 250-500 ng of blood genomic DNA. The rearrangement links TRBV6-4 to TRBJ1-1; 8 bases are shared with TRBD1. The sequenced sample was blood. The TCR originated in a human donor who had recovered from COVID-19. CDR3 in DNA: TGTGCCAGCAGTGACTGGGGACAGGACGGCAACACTGAAGCTTTCTTT. Translation gives CASSDWGQDGNTEAFF.